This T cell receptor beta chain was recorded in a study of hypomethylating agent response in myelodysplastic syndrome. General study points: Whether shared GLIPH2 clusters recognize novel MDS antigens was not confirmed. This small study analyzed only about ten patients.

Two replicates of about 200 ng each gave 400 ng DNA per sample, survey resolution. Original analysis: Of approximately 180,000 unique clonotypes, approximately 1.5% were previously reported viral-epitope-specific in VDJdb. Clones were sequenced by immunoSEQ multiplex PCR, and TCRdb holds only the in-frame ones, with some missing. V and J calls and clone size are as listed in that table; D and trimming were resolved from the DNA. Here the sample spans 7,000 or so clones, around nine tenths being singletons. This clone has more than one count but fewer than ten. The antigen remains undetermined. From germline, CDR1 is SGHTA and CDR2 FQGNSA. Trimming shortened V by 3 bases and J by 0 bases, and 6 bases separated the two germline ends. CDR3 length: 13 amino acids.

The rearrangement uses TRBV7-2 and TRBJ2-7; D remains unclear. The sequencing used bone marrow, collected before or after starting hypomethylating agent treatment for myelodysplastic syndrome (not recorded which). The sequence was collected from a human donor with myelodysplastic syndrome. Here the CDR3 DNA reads TGTGCCAGCAGCTTTGGATCCTCCTACGAGCAGTACTTC. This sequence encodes CASSFGSSYEQYF.